This T cell receptor (beta chain) was sequenced for a study of blood T cell repertoires in COVID-19. Study information: Spain, Italy and the United States supplied samples that represented acute and convalescent COVID-19. Nucleic acid was either cDNA or gDNA, and it came from T cells, B-cell-depleted T cells, or PBMCs.

The germline V gene has CDR1 LNHDA and CDR2 SQIVND (reference sequence). Trimming at V came to 1 base and at J to 4 bases, leaving 6 bases not matched to a gene. This CDR3 spans 15 amino acids. The Seattle site enrolled patients during active infection and followed them longitudinally. How the authors handled the data: Estimates of nucleated cell counts were drawn from the amplification of reference gene primers. Using immunoSEQ multiplex PCR, the repertoire was profiled, and TCRdb retains in-frame clones only, with some absent. D and trimming come from the DNA, and the V and J calls and clone size come from that table. The data show 250,000 to 400,000 clones, with about 87% seen just once and about 1.5% held by the top ten.

The chain recombines TRBV19 with TRBJ2-7; 8 nucleotides match TRBD1. The clonotype comes from a woman aged 25-40 years with COVID-19, enrolled during active disease. Sequenced: peripheral blood. The CDR3 DNA is TGTGCCAGTAGTATAGGGACAGGGAGTGGTTACGAGCAGTACTTC. Its translation is CASSIGTGSGYEQYF.